This T cell receptor beta chain was profiled in a study of OX40 agonist ivuxolimab in advanced cancers. At the level of the study: Across the patients, intravenous ivuxolimab was delivered every 2 weeks at 0.01 to 10 mg/kg. Study-wide findings and caveats: The work left the antigen specificity of expanded peripheral T cells undetermined.

CDR1 and CDR2 from the germline V gene are SGHTA and FQGTGA. Trimming removed 5 bases at V and 4 bases at J, with 11 bases between. The CDR3 is made up of 13 amino acids. This table comes from immunoSEQ multiplex PCR, and its TCRdb copy is limited to in-frame clones, with some not included. The repertoire holds more than 60,000 clones, 85% seen once, with about 4% in the top ten. Details on this clone: What it binds is not known.

The sample was CD4+ or CD8+ T cells sorted from blood, taken in a trial of the OX40 agonist ivuxolimab. This sequence was found in an adult with an advanced solid tumor such as melanoma, head and neck, liver or kidney cancer. The chain is built from TRBV7-3 and TRBJ1-1, with D possibly being TRBD1 (6 bases). CDR3 sequence: CASSQGQFTEAFF. DNA for the CDR3: TGTGCCAGCAGCCAAGGACAGTTCACTGAAGCTTTCTTT.